This entry lists 21 T cell receptor beta chains sequenced from one sample in a study of T-cell reconstitution after alpha-beta-depleted transplantation in children (dated by TCRdb to 2016 to 2017). To prepare the library, PCR was applied. Sequencing relied on an Illumina HiSeq 2500. TCR library preparation used molecular barcoding, with unique molecular identifiers applied to normalize quantification of the TCRbeta repertoire. The public sequencing data were trimmed at Q25 with fastp and processed into clonotypes with MiXCR by TCRdb, which kept only in-frame beta chains. Rows with a matching CDR3 protein are joined into one entry that keeps the most common DNA and genes. The sample contains approximately 490,000 distinct CDR3 sequences, approximately 12% of them found a single time. The ten largest account for approximately 5.4% of the sample. The sample here was PBMCs from the stem cell graft donor, taken from the stem cell graft. Source of these receptors: a human donor who donated a stem cell graft to a child with combined immunodeficiency.

A few counts support this clonotype. The genes are TRBV3-1 and TRBJ2-5; 10 nucleotides match TRBD2. The CDR3 extends over 16 amino acids. The trim removed 4 bases at V and 2 bases at J, leaving 7 bases unmatched. Germline-derived CDR1 and CDR2 are LGHDT and YNNKEL (reference sequence). The CDR3 DNA is TGTGCCAGCAGCCTAGTTAGCGGGAGGATACAAGAGACCCAGTACTTC. Its translation: CASSLVSGRIQETQYF.

This clonotype came up a few times. The chain couples TRBV5-1 to TRBJ2-7; possible D gene TRBD1, 5 bases. CDR1 is SGHRS, CDR2 YFSETQ, per germline. V dropped 0 bases and J dropped 2 bases, with 18 bases sitting between them. There are 17 residues in the CDR3. This CDR3 is CASSLGQISAITYEQYF. The CDR3 nucleotides are TGCGCCAGCAGCTTGGGACAGATCTCCGCGATTACCTACGAGCAGTACTTC.

This clonotype was seen a handful of times. CDR3 in amino acids: CASSRTSSDTQYF. CDR3 sequence (DNA): TGTGCCAGCAGCCGGACTAGTTCAGATACGCAGTATTTT. The chain joins TRBV5-4 to TRBJ2-3; 7 bases line up with TRBD2. V was pared by 4 bases and J by 4 bases, with 3 bases of the junction left unmatched. Germline-derived CDR1 and CDR2 are SGHNT and YYREEE (reference sequence). The CDR3 contains 13 residues.

This clonotype occurred a few times. The chain is built from TRBV5-1 and TRBJ1-1; tentative D call: TRBD1 (6 bases). The CDR3 spans 15 residues. V was shortened by 5 bases and J by 2 bases, with 16 bases between the two germline ends. CDR1 and CDR2 from the germline V gene are SGHRS and YFSETQ. The CDR3 nucleotides read TGCGCCAGCAGAATGGGGGGGGGCACAAACACTGAAGCTTTCTTT. Amino acid sequence: CASRMGGGTNTEAFF.

The rearrangement uses TRBV25-1 and TRBJ2-1, with no clear D. V was clipped by 1 base and J by 7 bases, with 8 bases between them. Germline V lookup: CDR1 MGHDK, CDR2 SYGVNS. The CDR3 is made up of 13 amino acids. The CDR3 sequence: CASSESELNEQFF. The CDR3 region has the DNA TGTGCCAGCAGTGAATCTGAGCTGAATGAGCAGTTCTTC.

This clonotype was seen at least ten times. This chain's CDR3 is CASSLDGVNTEAFF. In nucleotides, the CDR3 is TGCGCCAGCAGCTTGGATGGCGTGAACACTGAAGCTTTCTTT. The genes are TRBV5-1 and TRBJ1-1, with D unclear. The CDR3 covers 14 residues. From germline, CDR1 is SGHRS and CDR2 YFSETQ. The V gene lost 0 bases and the J gene lost 0 bases, with 6 bases spanning the gap.

V and J are TRBV12-3 or TRBV12-4 and TRBJ1-2, with D possibly matching TRBD1 (5 bases). This CDR3 spans 13 amino acids. The V end was cut by 6 bases, the J end by 4 bases, with 12 bases between. The chain's CDR3 is CASRGWGFYGYTF. The CDR3 nucleotides read TGTGCCAGCAGGGGGTGGGGGTTCTATGGCTACACCTTC.

The CDR3, as DNA: TGTGCCAGCACTAGTAGGGAGCAGTACTTC. It specifies CASTSREQYF. The rearrangement joins TRBV27 to TRBJ2-7; no clear D. The V end was cut by 7 bases, the J end by 7 bases, with 8 bases between. Germline CDR1 and CDR2: MNHEY and SMNVEV (reference sequence). The CDR3 is made up of 10 amino acids.

This clonotype has just one count. The chain uses TRBV30 and TRBJ1-5; 10 nucleotides agree with TRBD1. The CDR3 loop spans 13 amino acids. The ends lost 3 bases at V and 8 bases at J; junction bases unmatched: 4. Germline V gives CDR1 GTSNPN, CDR2 SVGIG (reference sequence). CDR3: CAWRRDRGEPQHF. CDR3 sequence (DNA): TGTGCCTGGAGACGGGACAGGGGTGAGCCCCAGCATTTT.

This clonotype was seen only a few times. This rearrangement joins TRBV7-9 to TRBJ1-1; D not certain. V was clipped by 4 bases and J by 1 base, with 7 bases between them. The germline V gene encodes CDR1 SEHNR and CDR2 FQNEAQ (reference sequence). The CDR3 length is 13 residues. The CDR3 DNA is TGTGCCAGCAGCTGGGCGTGGAACACTGAAGCTTTCTTT. Translating it yields CASSWAWNTEAFF.

This clonotype has at least ten counts. This rearrangement joins TRBV5-1 to TRBJ2-1, with 9 bases matching TRBD1. Germline CDR1 is SGHRS and CDR2 is YFSETQ. This CDR3 has 13 residues. After removal of 4 bases from V and 9 bases from J, the junction contained 5 bases not matched to a gene. The CDR3 loop is CASSPTGGGEQFF. The CDR3 DNA is TGCGCCAGCAGCCCGACAGGGGGTGGTGAGCAGTTCTTC.

This clonotype was seen ten or more times. The chain recombines TRBV7-2 with TRBJ2-1; 8 nucleotides align to TRBD2. Germline loops: CDR1 SGHTA, CDR2 FQGNSA. V lost 5 bases, J lost 3 bases, and 3 bases stayed unmatched. CDR3 size: 14 residues. The CDR3 bases are TGTGCCAGCAGCCCGGGACTAGGCTACAATGAGCAGTTCTTC. Residues: CASSPGLGYNEQFF.

This clonotype was seen ten or more times. The chain uses TRBV29-1 and TRBJ2-1; D ambiguous. Trimming stripped 2 bases from V and 3 bases from J, with 8 bases between. The CDR3 covers 13 residues. Germline assignment: CDR1 SQVTM and CDR2 ANQGSEA. The CDR3 DNA reads TGCAGCGTTGAACTTGGCGGCTACAATGAGCAGTTCTTC. It codes for CSVELGGYNEQFF.

The chain is built from TRBV6-2 or TRBV6-3 and TRBJ1-5, with 10 bases matching TRBD1. From germline, CDR1 is MNHEY and CDR2 SVGEGT. This CDR3 comprises 18 residues. The V and J ends lost 0 bases and 6 bases, in that order; junction bases with no gene match: 11. This CDR3 reads CASSYSSLGTGVGQPQHF. Written as DNA, the CDR3 is TGTGCCAGCAGTTACTCTTCTTTGGGGACAGGGGTCGGTCAGCCCCAGCATTTT.

This chain uses TRBV20-1 with TRBJ1-3; D might be TRBD1 (5 bases). Deletions cut 3 bases from V and 3 bases from J, with 12 bases between. Germline values: CDR1 DFQATT, CDR2 SNEGSKA (reference sequence). This CDR3 spans 14 amino acids. The CDR3: CSASPGTGGNTIYF. DNA for the CDR3: TGCAGTGCTAGTCCGGGGACGGGTGGAAACACCATATATTTT.

The rearrangement uses TRBV3-1 and TRBJ2-3; 7 bases line up with TRBD1. CDR1 is LGHDT and CDR2 is YNNKEL in the germline V gene (reference sequence). The V gene end was trimmed by 5 bases and the J gene end by 2 bases; junction bases not matched to a gene: 7. The CDR3 is 15 amino acids. CDR3 DNA sequence: TGTGCCAGCAGCATACTGGACAGGAACACAGATACGCAGTATTTT. Its translation is CASSILDRNTDTQYF.

The sample holds a few counts of this clonotype. V and J are TRBV20-1 and TRBJ2-3, with TRBD1 as a possible D gene (5 bases). CDR1 and CDR2 (germline): DFQATT, SNEGSKA (reference sequence). CDR3 length: 13 amino acids. The V gene lost 2 bases and the J gene lost 6 bases, with 12 bases spanning the gap. The CDR3, as DNA: TGCAGTGCTAGATCCCAGGGCCCCGATACGCAGTATTTT. This translates into CSARSQGPDTQYF.

This clonotype was seen at least ten times. The genes are TRBV29-1 and TRBJ2-3; 9 bases are a match to TRBD2. The germline gives CDR1 SQVTM, CDR2 ANQGSEA. V shed 5 bases and J 2 bases; nucleotides not matched to a gene: 5. The CDR3 covers 14 residues. CDR3 in DNA: TGCAGCGTTATTGAGCGGGGGGTCACAGATACGCAGTATTTT. Protein product: CSVIERGVTDTQYF.

The CDR3 reads CASSRLAGTYEQYF. DNA of the CDR3: TGCGCCAGCAGCCGACTAGCGGGGACCTACGAGCAGTACTTC. V and J are TRBV4-3 and TRBJ2-7, with 11 bases lining up with TRBD2. This CDR3 has 14 residues. Germline V CDR1 and CDR2: LGHNA, YSLEER. The V gene end was trimmed by 4 bases and the J gene end by 2 bases; junction bases not matched to a gene: 1.

This clonotype was counted a few times. The V call is TRBV16, the J call TRBJ2-7; D remains ambiguous. The CDR3 extends over 13 amino acids. V was pared by 2 bases and J by 6 bases, with 11 bases between. Per germline, CDR1 KGHSY and CDR2 FQNENV. CDR3 protein: CASSQSRPVEQYF. For the CDR3, the DNA is TGTGCCAGCAGCCAAAGCCGGCCTGTCGAGCAGTACTTC.

The rearrangement joins TRBV4-3 to TRBJ2-2; 7 bases agree with TRBD1. V lost 3 bases, J lost 10 bases, and 8 bases stayed unmatched. The CDR3 is 14 amino acids. CDR1 LGHNA and CDR2 YSLEER come from the germline V gene. Here the CDR3 DNA reads TGCGCCAGCAGCCAGACGACAGGGCCGGAGGAGCTGTTTTTT. Translation gives CASSQTTGPEELFF.